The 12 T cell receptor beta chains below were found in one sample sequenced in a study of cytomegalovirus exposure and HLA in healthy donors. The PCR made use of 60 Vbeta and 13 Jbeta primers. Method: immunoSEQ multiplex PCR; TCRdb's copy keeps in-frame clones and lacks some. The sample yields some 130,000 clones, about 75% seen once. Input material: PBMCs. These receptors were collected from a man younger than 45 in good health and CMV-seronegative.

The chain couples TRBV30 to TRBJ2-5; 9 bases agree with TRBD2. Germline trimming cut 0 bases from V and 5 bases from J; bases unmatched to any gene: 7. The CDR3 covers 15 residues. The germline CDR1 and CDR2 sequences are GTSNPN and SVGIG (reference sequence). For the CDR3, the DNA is TGTGCCTGGAGTGTAGGGCTAGCGGGGAAGGAGACCCAGTACTTC. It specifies CAWSVGLAGKETQYF. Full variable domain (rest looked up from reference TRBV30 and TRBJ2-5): SQTIHQWPATLVQPVGSPLSLECTVEGTSNPNLYWYRQAAGRGLQLLFYSVGIGQISSEVPQNLSASRPQDRQFILSSKKLLLSDSGFYLCAWSVGLAGKETQYFGPGTRLLVL.

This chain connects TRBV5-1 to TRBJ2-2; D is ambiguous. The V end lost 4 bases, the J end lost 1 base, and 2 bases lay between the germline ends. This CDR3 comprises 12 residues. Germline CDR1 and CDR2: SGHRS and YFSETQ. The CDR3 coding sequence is TGCGCCAGCAGCCTGAACACCGGGGAGCTGTTTTTT. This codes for CASSLNTGELFF. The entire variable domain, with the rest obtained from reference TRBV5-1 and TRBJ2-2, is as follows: KAGVTQTPRYLIKTRGQQVTLSCSPISGHRSVSWYQQTPGQGLQFLFEYFSETQRNKGNFPGRFSGRQFSNSRSEMNVSTLELGDSALYLCASSLNTGELFFGEGSRLTVL.

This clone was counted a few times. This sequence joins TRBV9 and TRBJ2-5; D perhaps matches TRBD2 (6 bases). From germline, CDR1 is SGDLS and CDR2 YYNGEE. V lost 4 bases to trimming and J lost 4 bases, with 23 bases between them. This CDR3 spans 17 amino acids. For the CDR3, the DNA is TGTGCCAGCAGCCCCTGGGGGGACTCGATCTCACCAGAGACCCAGTACTTC. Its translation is CASSPWGDSISPETQYF.

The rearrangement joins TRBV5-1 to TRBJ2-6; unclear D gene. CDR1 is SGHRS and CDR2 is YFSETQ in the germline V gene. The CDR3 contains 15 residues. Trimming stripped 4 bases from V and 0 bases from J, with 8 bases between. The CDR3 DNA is TGCGCCAGCAGCCCTTTTGTCTCTGGGGCCAACGTCCTGACTTTC. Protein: CASSPFVSGANVLTF.

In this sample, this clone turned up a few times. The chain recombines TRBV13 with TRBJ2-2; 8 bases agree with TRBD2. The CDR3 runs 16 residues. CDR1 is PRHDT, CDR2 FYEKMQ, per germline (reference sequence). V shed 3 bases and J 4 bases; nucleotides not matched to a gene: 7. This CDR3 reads CASSLRVAGLTGELFF. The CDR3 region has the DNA TGTGCCAGCAGCTTGAGAGTAGCGGGGCTCACCGGGGAGCTGTTTTTT.

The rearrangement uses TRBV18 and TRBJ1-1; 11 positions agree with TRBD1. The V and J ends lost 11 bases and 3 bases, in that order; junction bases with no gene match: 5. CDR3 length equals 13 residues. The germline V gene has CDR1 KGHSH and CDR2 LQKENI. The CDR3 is CAGQGAPDTEAFF. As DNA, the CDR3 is TGTGCCGGACAGGGGGCGCCGGACACTGAAGCTTTCTTT.

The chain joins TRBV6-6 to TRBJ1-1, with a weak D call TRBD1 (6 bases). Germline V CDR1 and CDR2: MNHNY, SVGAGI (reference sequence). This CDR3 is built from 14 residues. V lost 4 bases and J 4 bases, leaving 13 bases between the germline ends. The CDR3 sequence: CASSSLTGGTEAFF. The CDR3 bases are TGTGCCAGCAGTTCCCTGACAGGCGGCACTGAAGCTTTCTTT.

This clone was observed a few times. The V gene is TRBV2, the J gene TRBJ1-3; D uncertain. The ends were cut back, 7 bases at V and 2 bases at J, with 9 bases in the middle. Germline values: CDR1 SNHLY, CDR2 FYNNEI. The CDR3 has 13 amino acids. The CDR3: CASNPTAGNTIYF. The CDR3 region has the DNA TGTGCCAGCAATCCAACGGCTGGAAACACCATATATTTT. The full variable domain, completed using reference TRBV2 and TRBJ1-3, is EPEVTQTPSHQVTQMGQEVILRCVPISNHLYFYWYRQILGQKVEFLVSFYNNEISEKSEIFDDQFSVERPDGSNFTLKIRSTKLEDSAMYFCASNPTAGNTIYFGEGSWLTVV.

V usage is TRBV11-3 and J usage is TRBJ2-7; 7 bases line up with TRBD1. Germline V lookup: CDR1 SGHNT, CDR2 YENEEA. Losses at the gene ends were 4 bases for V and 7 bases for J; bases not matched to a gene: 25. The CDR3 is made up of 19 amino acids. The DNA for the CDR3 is TGTGCCAGCAGCTCCACATACCTTAGCCCAGGGACAGACGGTGTAGAGCAGTACTTC. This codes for CASSSTYLSPGTDGVEQYF.

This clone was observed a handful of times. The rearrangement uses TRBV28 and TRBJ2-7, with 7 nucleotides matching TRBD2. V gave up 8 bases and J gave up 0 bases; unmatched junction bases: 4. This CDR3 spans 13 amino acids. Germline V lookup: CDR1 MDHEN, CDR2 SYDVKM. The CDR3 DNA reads TGTGCCAGCCTGGGGGGGGACTCCTACGAGCAGTACTTC. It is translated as CASLGGDSYEQYF.

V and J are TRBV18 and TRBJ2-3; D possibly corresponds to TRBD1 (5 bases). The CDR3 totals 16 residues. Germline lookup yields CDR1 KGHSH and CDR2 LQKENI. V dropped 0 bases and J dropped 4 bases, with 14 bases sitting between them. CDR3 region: CASSPPSGAAPDTQYF. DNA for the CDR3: TGTGCCAGCTCACCACCGAGTGGGGCGGCCCCAGATACGCAGTATTTT.

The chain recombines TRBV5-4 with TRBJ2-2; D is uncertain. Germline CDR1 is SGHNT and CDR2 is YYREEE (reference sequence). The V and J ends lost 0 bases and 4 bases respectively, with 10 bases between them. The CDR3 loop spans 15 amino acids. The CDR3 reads CASSLEARGTGELFF. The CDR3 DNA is TGTGCCAGCAGCTTGGAGGCCAGAGGCACCGGGGAGCTGTTTTTT.